This T cell receptor beta chain was captured in a study of blood T cell repertoires in COVID-19. Clones were sequenced by immunoSEQ multiplex PCR, and TCRdb holds only the in-frame ones, with some missing. The sample has fewer than 400,000 clones; 85% are singletons. The CDR3 is 14 residues long. CDR1 is WNHNN and CDR2 is SYGVQD in the germline V gene (reference sequence). Trimming removed 10 bases from V and 2 bases from J; junction bases left unmatched: 9. The sample comprised PBMCs or T cells enriched from blood (not recorded which). The chain recombines TRBV10-1 with TRBJ2-7, with TRBD1 matching over 9 bases. The TCR sequence derives from a woman younger than 45 who had been exposed to COVID-19. The CDR3 DNA reads TGCGCCATCAAGACCCGGGACAGGGCCTACGAGCAGTACTTC. This codes for CAIKTRDRAYEQYF.